The present T cell receptor beta chain was sequenced within a study of naive and memory T cell subsets. Notes on the study in general: Over 85% of naive TCR sequences appeared only once, unlike memory subsets.

The V end was cut by 6 bases, the J end by 4 bases, with 14 bases between. The CDR3 runs 15 residues. CDR1 SGDLS and CDR2 YYNGEE come from the germline V gene. Of note for this clonotype: Its matching antigen is unknown.

Two oligonucleotides, mixed equimolar, formed the beta constant-region primer covering TRBC1 and TRBC2. Four rounds of PCR amplified the ligated cDNA using nested alpha and beta constant-region primers plus SP2. TCRdb independently ran MiXCR on the UMI-ligation and nested PCR reads; one entry per CDR3 protein. The repertoire has some 30,000 distinct CDR3 sequences, roughly 20% of them found once; the top ten carry 3% to 3.5%. The sequencing input was effector memory CD4+ T cells from blood. Stated subset: effector memory, CD45RA- CD27-. The chain combines TRBV9 with TRBJ2-6; D remains ambiguous. This receptor was obtained from a human donor in good health. CDR3 sequence reads: CASTPGSLGANVLTF. CDR3 nucleotide sequence: TGTGCCAGCACTCCTGGGTCTCTCGGGGCCAACGTCCTGACTTTC.